A single sample is the source of the 25 T cell receptor beta chains below, sequenced in a study of T cell responses to AZD1222 COVID-19 vaccine. Sequenced by immunoSEQ multiplex PCR; TCRdb stores in-frame clones only, minus some. The sample lists 100,000 to 150,000 clones, approximately 88% occurring once. The material was peripheral blood, obtained on day 0 of AZD1222 vaccination. These receptors all stem from an adult in good health.

The sample holds one count of this clone. V is TRBV6-5 and J is TRBJ1-5, with a possible D match to TRBD1 (5 bases). Germline-derived CDR1 and CDR2 are MNHEY and SVGAGI. The CDR3 is made up of 14 amino acids. Between the trimmed V and J ends, which lost 10 bases and 5 bases, there was a span of 18 bases. The CDR3 coding sequence is TGTGCCACCAAAGGGCAGGGTGGGGATCAGCCCCAGCATTTT. Protein product: CATKGQGGDQPQHF.

The J gene is TRBJ1-2, the V gene TRBV9, with D uncertain. Germline V gene sequence: CDR1 SGDLS, CDR2 YYNGEE. The CDR3 spans 14 residues. Trimming stripped 3 bases from V and 7 bases from J, with 16 bases between. DNA for the CDR3: TGTGCCAGCAGCGCGCGGGGAGGGCCAGGTGGCTACACCTTC. Translated: CASSARGGPGGYTF.

The chain employs TRBV19 and TRBJ2-3, with 9 bases aligning to TRBD2. CDR3 size: 17 residues. J was trimmed by 5 bases and V by 3 bases; bases with no gene match: 12. Looked up from germline, CDR1 is LNHDA and CDR2 is SQIVND (reference sequence). The CDR3 DNA is TGTGCCAGTAGTATTGGGCGGGGGGGCCTTTCCCAAGATACGCAGTATTTT. It specifies CASSIGRGGLSQDTQYF.

V is TRBV5-5 and J is TRBJ1-6; the D is unclear. The CDR3 totals 14 residues. The V gene's germline CDR1 is SGHKS and CDR2 YYEKEE (reference sequence). V was clipped by 2 bases and J by 9 bases, with 12 bases between them. The CDR3 nucleotides are TGTGCCAGCAGCTTTCCCCGCAGCGGTTCACCCCTCCACTTT. This sequence encodes CASSFPRSGSPLHF.

This rearrangement joins TRBV5-4 to TRBJ1-2; 7 nucleotides line up with TRBD1. The CDR3 has 14 residues. Germline trimming cut 3 bases from V and 2 bases from J; bases unmatched to any gene: 4. Germline loops: CDR1 SGHNT, CDR2 YYREEE (reference sequence). The CDR3 protein is CASSSGQRNYGYTF. CDR3 nucleotide sequence: TGTGCCAGCAGCTCGGGACAGCGGAACTATGGCTACACCTTC. Supplemented by reference TRBV5-4 and TRBJ1-2, the full variable domain reads ETGVTQSPTHLIKTRGQQVTLRCSSQSGHNTVSWYQQALGQGPQFIFQYYREEENGRGNFPPRFSGLQFPNYSSELNVNALELDDSALYLCASSSGQRNYGYTFGSGTRLTVV.

The J gene is TRBJ1-2, the V gene TRBV30; D gene unclear. The V gene's germline CDR1 is GTSNPN and CDR2 SVGIG (reference sequence). V was shortened by 3 bases and J by 4 bases, with 9 bases between the two germline ends. The CDR3 runs to 12 residues. CDR3 residues: CAWRRASYGYTF. The CDR3 coding sequence is TGTGCCTGGAGAAGGGCCTCCTATGGCTACACCTTC.

This sequence joins TRBV19 and TRBJ1-1, with D possibly matching TRBD1 (6 bases). Germline CDR1 LNHDA, CDR2 SQIVND (reference sequence). The CDR3 is made up of 14 amino acids. V lost 7 bases and J lost 4, with 16 bases in between. The CDR3 reads CASTRGGLTTEAFF. The CDR3 nucleotides are TGTGCCAGTACCCGGGGGGGCCTGACCACTGAAGCTTTCTTT.

The V and J genes are TRBV3-1 (or the pseudogene TRBV3-2) and TRBJ2-7, with unresolved D. The CDR3 sequence is 13 residues long. The V gene's germline CDR1 is LGHDT and CDR2 YNNKEL (reference sequence). Trimming shortened V by 1 base and J by 4 bases, and 8 bases separated the two germline ends. The CDR3: CASSQGGRYEQYF. Here the CDR3 DNA reads TGTGCCAGCAGCCAAGGAGGCCGGTACGAGCAGTACTTC.

The chain recombines TRBV6-1 with TRBJ1-2; 7 bases agree with TRBD1. CDR3 length: 13 amino acids. Germline CDR1 reads MNHNS; CDR2 reads SASEGT. After removal of 3 bases from V and 3 bases from J, the junction contained 1 base not matched to a gene. The CDR3 DNA is TGTGCCAGCAGTGACGGGACAGACTATGGCTACACCTTC. Amino acid sequence: CASSDGTDYGYTF.

The V call is TRBV10-3, the J call TRBJ1-2; 10 bases line up with TRBD1. From germline, CDR1 is ENHRY and CDR2 SYGVKD. The V and J ends lost 1 base and 0 bases, in that order; junction bases with no gene match: 5. The length of the CDR3 is 17 residues. The CDR3 DNA reads TGTGCCATCAGTGAGTACTCTGGACAGGGGGCTAACTATGGCTACACCTTC. It yields the protein CAISEYSGQGANYGYTF.

This sequence joins TRBV12-3 or TRBV12-4 and TRBJ1-5; D gene ambiguous. This CDR3 region has 13 residues. Trimming removed 3 bases at V and 2 bases at J, with 5 bases between. The CDR3 sequence is CASSFVGNQPQHF. The CDR3 DNA follows: TGTGCCAGCAGTTTTGTAGGCAATCAGCCCCAGCATTTT.

The chain recombines TRBV5-1 with TRBJ2-1; D is ambiguous. Deletions cut 0 bases from V and 1 base from J, with 2 bases between. Germline V gene data show CDR1 as SGHRS and CDR2 as YFSETQ. This CDR3 has 13 residues. The CDR3 nucleotides read TGCGCCAGCAGCTTGGGGTCCTACAATGAGCAGTTCTTC. Amino acid sequence: CASSLGSYNEQFF.

The rearrangement joins TRBV3-1 (or the pseudogene TRBV3-2) to TRBJ1-3; no clear D gene. V lost 0 bases, J lost 0 bases, and 3 bases lay in between. The CDR3 runs to 14 residues. Germline V gives CDR1 LGHDT, CDR2 YNNKEL (reference sequence). CDR3 region: CASSQDPSGNTIYF. DNA for the CDR3: TGTGCCAGCAGCCAAGATCCCTCTGGAAACACCATATATTTT.

This chain uses TRBV5-6 with TRBJ1-1; D is ambiguous. V gave up 4 bases and J gave up 1 base, with 17 bases separating them. Per the germline V gene, CDR1 is SGHDT and CDR2 is YYEEEE. The CDR3 is made up of 16 amino acids. The CDR3 is CASSLSSGGSNTEAFF. For the CDR3, the DNA is TGTGCCAGCAGCCTAAGCTCCGGCGGTTCGAACACTGAAGCTTTCTTT.

The chain combines TRBV10-3 with TRBJ1-3; no clear D. Germline CDR1 is ENHRY and CDR2 is SYGVKD. Trimming cost V 8 bases and J 1 base, with 12 bases left between them. The CDR3 is 14 residues long. DNA for the CDR3: TGTGCCATCGGAAGACGGGAATCTGGAAACACCATATATTTT. Translation gives CAIGRRESGNTIYF.

This chain uses TRBV10-3 with TRBJ2-4; no clear D. The CDR3 spans 11 residues. Germline CDR1 is ENHRY and CDR2 is SYGVKD. Between the trimmed V and J ends, which lost 4 bases and 6 bases, there was a span of 4 bases. CDR3 in DNA: TGTGCCATCAGTGGTGGAAACATTCAGTACTTC. It translates to CAISGGNIQYF.

Notes on this clone: The junction departs from germline at one end; a sequencing error may be responsible. This chain uses TRBV20-1 with TRBJ1-2; D remains ambiguous. There are 11 residues in the CDR3. Germline CDR1 is DFQATT and CDR2 is SNEGSKA (reference sequence). DNA of the CDR3: TGCAGTGCTAGAAGGAGCTATGGCCACACCTTC. It is translated as CSARRSYGHTF.

The chain is built from TRBV7-9 and TRBJ1-2; 10 nucleotides agree with TRBD1. The junction had 10 bases not matched to a gene; V was cut back by 0 bases and J by 3 bases. The CDR3 is made up of 18 amino acids. CDR1 and CDR2 (germline): SEHNR, FQNEAQ (reference sequence). The CDR3 nucleotides read TGTGCCAGCAGCTTAGCCTTCCTGACAGGGGGCAATGACTATGGCTACACCTTC. Translated, it gives CASSLAFLTGGNDYGYTF.

The V and J genes are TRBV3-1 (or the pseudogene TRBV3-2) and TRBJ1-6; D unresolved. CDR3 length equals 13 residues. CDR1 LGHDT and CDR2 YNNKEL come from the germline V gene (reference sequence). With 2 bases removed from V and 9 bases from J, the gap between germline ends came to 8 bases. CDR3 protein: CASSQLGSSPLHF. CDR3 bases: TGTGCCAGCAGCCAATTAGGATCTTCACCCCTCCACTTT.

The chain joins TRBV7-2 to TRBJ1-2, with 7 bases fitting TRBD1. Germline V gives CDR1 SGHTA, CDR2 FQGNSA. With 5 bases clipped from V and 4 bases from J, the junction kept 10 bases outside the gene matches. CDR3 length: 15 amino acids. CDR3 DNA sequence: TGTGCCAGCAGCGCGCCGGGACAGCCCTTCTATGGCTACACCTTC. This sequence encodes CASSAPGQPFYGYTF.

This clone was detected only a few times. The V and J genes are TRBV4-1 and TRBJ2-1, with TRBD2 matching over 10 bases. This CDR3 region has 17 residues. Germline CDR1 reads MGHRA; CDR2 reads YSYEKL. V trimming: 3 bases; J trimming: 0 bases; junction bases outside the gene matches: 5. CDR3 DNA: TGCGCCAGCAGCCAGACTAGCGGGTCGAGCTCCTACAATGAGCAGTTCTTC. Translated: CASSQTSGSSSYNEQFF.

The CDR3 loop reads CASSLGYAGNTIYF. CDR3 nucleotide sequence: TGTGCCAGCAGCTTAGGGTATGCAGGAAACACCATATATTTT. The rearrangement uses TRBV7-8 and TRBJ1-3; no firm D call. Looked up from germline, CDR1 is SGHVS and CDR2 is FQNEAQ. V dropped 1 base and J dropped 4 bases, with 8 bases sitting between them. CDR3 length: 14 residues.

The rearrangement uses TRBV3-1 (or the pseudogene TRBV3-2) and TRBJ1-1, with TRBD1 matching 8 bases. The CDR3 sequence is 15 residues long. The ends lost 2 bases at V and 6 bases at J; junction bases unmatched: 8. CDR1 and CDR2 from the germline V gene are LGHDT and YNNKEL (reference sequence). The CDR3 here is CASSQPQGAISEAFF. Written as DNA, the CDR3 is TGTGCCAGCAGCCAACCCCAGGGGGCTATTTCTGAAGCTTTCTTT.

In regard to this clone: Other DNA variants within this sample encode the same CDR3. The rearrangement uses TRBV6-1 and TRBJ2-6; tentatively, D is TRBD1 (6 bases). Germline V CDR1 and CDR2: MNHNS, SASEGT. Trimming cost V 3 bases and J 0 bases, with 9 bases left between them. CDR3 size: 16 residues. As DNA, the CDR3 is TGTGCCAGCAGTGAGGCCAGGGGCTCTGGGGCCAACGTCCTGACTTTC. It is translated as CASSEARGSGANVLTF.

The V call is TRBV9, the J call TRBJ1-1; D may be TRBD1 (5 bases). This CDR3 is 13 amino acids long. V was clipped by 3 bases and J by 6 bases, with 12 bases between them. The germline V gene encodes CDR1 SGDLS and CDR2 YYNGEE. The CDR3 region is CASSGSGPAEAFF. The CDR3 nucleotides read TGTGCCAGCAGCGGCTCAGGGCCGGCTGAAGCTTTCTTT.